This TCR beta chain was profiled in a study of control samples from healthy donors and cancer patients. Produced via immunoSEQ multiplex PCR; TCRdb's table is partial and in-frame only. The data show some 150,000 clones, 91% seen once. Germline values: CDR1 GTSNPN, CDR2 SVGIG (reference sequence). The ends lost 5 bases at V and 3 bases at J; junction bases unmatched: 0. This CDR3 spans 12 amino acids. The chain links TRBV30 to TRBJ2-7; the match to TRBD1 covers 11 bases. The sample consisted of blood. The sequence came from a young man in good health. The CDR3 nucleotides read TGTGCCTGGGGGACAGGGGGCTACGAGCAGTACTTC. This translates into CAWGTGGYEQYF. The variable domain in full, with the rest retrieved from reference TRBV30 and TRBJ2-7, is SQTIHQWPATLVQPVGSPLSLECTVEGTSNPNLYWYRQAAGRGLQLLFYSVGIGQISSEVPQNLSASRPQDRQFILSSKKLLLSDSGFYLCAWGTGGYEQYFGPGTRLTVT.